This entry lists 16 T cell receptor beta chains sequenced from one sample in a study of spatial heterogeneity in lung cancer. Study-wide findings and caveats: Counts of expanded intratumoral alpha and beta TCRs tracked tumor mutation counts.

Antigens for these TCRs are unknown. As to time point: sample taken at primary tumor resection. TCRdb passed the 5' RACE reads through MiXCR, listing each CDR3 protein once. The sample includes about 7,500 distinct CDR3 sequences, over 9.5% seen only once; the top ten take over 20%. Sequences were derived from lung tumor tissue, sampled at surgery. These TCRs come from a male donor with early-stage non-small cell lung cancer.

This clonotype was observed many times. This beta chain is an off-target read within a library intended for alpha chains, so its frequency means little. CDR3 sequence reads: CASNHLNTEAFF. The CDR3 DNA sequence: TGTGCCAGCAACCATCTGAACACTGAAGCTTTCTTT. The chain couples TRBV6-6 to TRBJ1-1; D is ambiguous. V was clipped by 7 bases and J by 0 bases, with 6 bases between them. The CDR3 has 12 residues. The germline V gene has CDR1 MNHNY and CDR2 SVGAGI (reference sequence).

This clonotype is labeled as medium-sized. Since it is a stray read in a library aimed at alpha chains, this beta chain has a size that is not meaningful. The chain couples TRBV7-8 to TRBJ2-1; D perhaps matches TRBD2 (6 bases). The germline V gene encodes CDR1 SGHVS and CDR2 FQNEAQ. V lost 5 bases to trimming and J lost 0 bases, with 14 bases between them. CDR3 length: 16 amino acids. CDR3 sequence (DNA): TGTGCCAGCAGCGCCAGACTAGGGAGCTCCTACAATGAGCAGTTCTTC. It yields the protein CASSARLGSSYNEQFF.

This clonotype appeared many times. The library was built for alpha chains, so this beta chain is an off-target read and its size means little. Here the CDR3 DNA reads TGTGCCAGCAGCGTAGGGGGACAGCTCACTGGAAACACCATATATTTT. It yields the protein CASSVGGQLTGNTIYF. The V call is TRBV9, the J call TRBJ1-3; 7 positions agree with TRBD1. V lost 0 bases to trimming and J lost 2 bases; unmatched junction nucleotides: 5. Looked up from germline, CDR1 is SGDLS and CDR2 is YYNGEE. The CDR3 is made up of 16 amino acids.

There are many counts of this clonotype. As an off-target read in a library built for alpha chains, this beta chain has a frequency of little significance. V and J are TRBV4-2 and TRBJ2-7, with 10 positions matching TRBD1. The length of the CDR3 is 15 residues. Germline lookup yields CDR1 LGHNA and CDR2 YNFKEQ. V lost 2 bases and J lost 3; bases outside the gene matches: 4. In DNA form, the CDR3 reads TGTGCCAGCAGCCAACCCGGGACAGGGGACTACGAGCAGTACTTC. Protein product: CASSQPGTGDYEQYF.

The sample holds many counts of this clonotype. This beta chain is a stray sequence in a library constructed for alpha chains; its clone size is not meaningful. This chain uses TRBV28 with TRBJ2-7; TRBD2 matches 8 bases. Per the germline V gene, CDR1 is MDHEN and CDR2 is SYDVKM. V was pared by 2 bases and J by 6 bases, with 15 bases of the junction left unmatched. The CDR3 has 17 residues. The CDR3 DNA reads TGTGCCAGCAGTTTAACTAGCGGCCGCGGTCATTTAGGCGAGCAGTACTTC. As protein: CASSLTSGRGHLGEQYF.

In this sample, this clonotype is medium-sized. In a library made to pick up alpha chains, this beta chain is a stray read with a size that means little. This sequence joins TRBV29-1 and TRBJ2-3; 9 bases line up with TRBD2. Per germline, CDR1 SQVTM and CDR2 ANQGSEA. The trim removed 4 bases at V and 4 bases at J, leaving 3 bases unmatched. The CDR3 runs to 13 residues. Here the CDR3 DNA reads TGCAGCGTTGGTAGCGGGAGTGCAGATACGCAGTATTTT. Encoded protein: CSVGSGSADTQYF.

As to this clonotype: The library was designed around alpha chains, so this beta chain is a stray read whose abundance carries little weight. The CDR3, as DNA: TGTGCCAGCAGCCAACCATGGGATACTGAAGCTTTCTTT. As protein: CASSQPWDTEAFF. The J gene is TRBJ1-1, the V gene TRBV3-1; D unresolved. The CDR3 has 13 residues. Germline values: CDR1 LGHDT, CDR2 YNNKEL (reference sequence). The germline V and J ends were trimmed by 2 bases and 5 bases, with 9 bases remaining between them. The whole variable domain, remainder taken from reference TRBV3-1 and TRBJ1-1, is DTAVSQTPKYLVTQMGNDKSIKCEQNLGHDTMYWYKQDSKKFLKIMFSYNNKELIINETVPNRFSPKSPDKAHLNLHINSLELGDSAVYFCASSQPWDTEAFFGQGTRLTVV.

This clonotype was seen ten or more times. This beta chain came through as a stray read in a library set up for alpha chains, and its size says little. This chain uses TRBV20-1 with TRBJ2-3; TRBD2 matches at 7 bases. Germline values: CDR1 DFQATT, CDR2 SNEGSKA (reference sequence). This CDR3 has 16 residues. The V segment lost 1 base and the J segment 2 bases; nucleotides outside the gene matches: 9. CDR3 loop: CSARVLTSTTTDTQYF. CDR3 DNA sequence: TGCAGTGCTAGAGTTCTGACTAGCACCACCACAGATACGCAGTATTTT.

This clonotype was counted many times. Found in a library prepared for alpha chains, this beta chain is an off-target read, and its abundance has little meaning. V is TRBV20-1 and J is TRBJ2-7; D unresolved. CDR1 and CDR2 (germline): DFQATT, SNEGSKA (reference sequence). The germline V and J ends were trimmed by 6 bases and 1 base, with 19 bases remaining between them. The CDR3 runs to 15 residues. This CDR3 reads CSALTGATSSYEQYF. The CDR3 bases are TGCAGTGCCTTGACCGGAGCGACTTCATCCTACGAGCAGTACTTC.

This clonotype was detected ten times or more. Because the library targeted alpha chains, this beta chain is an off-target read whose size means little. The rearrangement joins TRBV5-5 to TRBJ2-2; D is uncertain. Trimming removed 0 bases from V and 6 bases from J, with 9 bases in between. In germline, CDR1 is SGHKS, CDR2 YYEKEE (reference sequence). This CDR3 has 14 residues. Here the CDR3 DNA reads TGTGCCAGCAGCTTGGGCCCTTTGGCCGGGGAGCTGTTTTTT. It encodes CASSLGPLAGELFF. Based on the CDR3 plus reference TRBV5-5 and TRBJ2-2, the full variable domain is DAGVTQSPTHLIKTRGQQVTLRCSPISGHKSVSWYQQVLGQGPQFIFQYYEKEERGRGNFPDRFSARQFPNYSSELNVNALLLGDSALYLCASSLGPLAGELFFGEGSRLTVL.

This clonotype came up many times. In a library made to pick up alpha chains, this beta chain is a stray read with a size that means little. V and J are TRBV20-1 and TRBJ2-5, with D uncertain. V lost 0 bases to trimming and J lost 2 bases, with 10 bases between them. CDR3 size: 14 residues. CDR1 is DFQATT, CDR2 SNEGSKA, per germline (reference sequence). The CDR3 loop is CSARDWSVQETQYF. The DNA for the CDR3 is TGCAGTGCTAGAGATTGGAGTGTTCAAGAGACCCAGTACTTC.

In its sample, this clonotype was seen many times. This beta chain appears as a stray read in a library generated for alpha chains; its size is not informative. V usage is TRBV9 and J usage is TRBJ2-1, with D possibly being TRBD1 or TRBD2 (5 bases each). This CDR3 region has 17 residues. Germline V lookup: CDR1 SGDLS, CDR2 YYNGEE. V shed 0 bases and J shed 5 bases, with 18 bases lying between them. The CDR3 sequence: CASSVERGRGSNNEQFF. In DNA, the CDR3 is TGTGCCAGCAGCGTAGAGAGGGGCCGCGGGTCGAACAATGAGCAGTTCTTC.

This clonotype was counted many times. This beta chain is off target for a library built for alpha chains, so its abundance means little. This sequence joins TRBV7-8 and TRBJ2-2, with D uncertain. The CDR3 is made up of 13 amino acids. Germline loops: CDR1 SGHVS, CDR2 FQNEAQ. V was trimmed by 0 bases and J by 4 bases, leaving 3 bases between them. CDR3 coding DNA: TGTGCCAGCAGCTTAGCGGCCACCGGGGAGCTGTTTTTT. Translating gives CASSLAATGELFF.

This clonotype was detected many times. This beta chain is a stray read from a library made for alpha chains; its abundance is not meaningful. The V gene is TRBV2, the J gene TRBJ1-1, with TRBD1 identical over 8 bases. Per germline, CDR1 SNHLY and CDR2 FYNNEI. Trimming cost V 7 bases and J 4 bases; bases outside gene matches: 11. The CDR3 is 15 residues long. The CDR3 loop reads CASTRGTGVRTEAFF. For the CDR3, the DNA is TGTGCCAGCACTCGAGGGACAGGTGTTCGCACTGAAGCTTTCTTT.

To note about this clonotype: Little can be read into the size of this beta chain, an off-target read in a library designed for alpha chains. The chain couples TRBV12-3 or TRBV12-4 to TRBJ1-5, with D possibly being TRBD1 (5 bases). V lost 3 bases and J 2 bases, leaving 8 bases between the germline ends. The length of the CDR3 is 14 residues. Here the CDR3 reads CASSLGGGNQPQHF. CDR3 sequence (DNA): TGTGCCAGCAGTTTGGGGGGAGGCAATCAGCCCCAGCATTTT.

This clonotype was recorded at least ten times. This beta chain was picked up by a library intended for alpha chains and is off target, so its count carries little meaning. The genes are TRBV2 and TRBJ1-4, with D hard to call. V lost 6 bases and J 8 bases, leaving 7 bases between the germline ends. Germline V gives CDR1 SNHLY, CDR2 FYNNEI. CDR3 length: 11 amino acids. The CDR3 loop is CASREVEKLFF. The DNA of the CDR3 is TGTGCCAGCAGGGAGGTGGAAAAACTGTTTTTT.